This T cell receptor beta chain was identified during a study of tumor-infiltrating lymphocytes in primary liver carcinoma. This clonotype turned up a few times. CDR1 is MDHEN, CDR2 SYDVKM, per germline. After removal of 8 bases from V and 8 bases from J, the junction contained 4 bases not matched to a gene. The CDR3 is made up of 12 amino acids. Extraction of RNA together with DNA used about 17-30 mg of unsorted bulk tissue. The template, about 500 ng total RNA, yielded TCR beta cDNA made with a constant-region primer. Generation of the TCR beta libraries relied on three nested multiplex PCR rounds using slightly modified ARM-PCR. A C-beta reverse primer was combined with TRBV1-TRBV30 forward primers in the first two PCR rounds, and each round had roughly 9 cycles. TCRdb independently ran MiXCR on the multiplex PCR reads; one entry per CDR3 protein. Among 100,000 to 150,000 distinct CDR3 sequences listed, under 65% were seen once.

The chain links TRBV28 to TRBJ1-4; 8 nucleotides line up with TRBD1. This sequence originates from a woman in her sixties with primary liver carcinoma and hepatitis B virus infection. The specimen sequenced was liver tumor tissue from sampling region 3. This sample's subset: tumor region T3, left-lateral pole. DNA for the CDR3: TGTGCCAGCGGACAGGGCTGGGAAAAACTGTTTTTT. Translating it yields CASGQGWEKLFF.